The present T cell receptor (beta chain) was sequenced within a study of T cell repertoires in cytomegalovirus infection. General study findings and limits: HLA-C-restricted CMV clonotypes gave the most frequent clonotype in two of eight donors. CMV carriers with the relevant HLA were identified by cumulative public TCR beta family frequency.

Each CDR3 protein gets one entry after TCRdb re-called the reads with MiXCR. Found here are some 6,100 distinct CDR3 sequences, around 59% of them singletons; the top ten hold more than 80%. CDR3 length: 15 residues. Germline lookup yields CDR1 SGHVS and CDR2 FQNEAQ. The V and J ends lost 4 bases and 2 bases, in that order; junction bases with no gene match: 5. As to this clonotype: Its antigen is not known.

The rearrangement joins TRBV7-8 to TRBJ2-7, with 10 nucleotides matching TRBD2. Sample: PBMCs, sequenced either directly or after in vitro stimulation (not recorded which). The receptor was isolated from a human donor in good health (CMV status not recorded). Some clones in this sample may be carry-over from other donors' samples. The CDR3 DNA reads as TGTGCCAGCAGCTACAGAGCGGGGGGGCCCTACGAGCAGTACTTC. Protein sequence: CASSYRAGGPYEQYF.